The present entry profiles one T cell receptor beta chain with its context. Additional DNA sequences in this sample encode the identical CDR3. The sample is drawn from a study of shared clonotypes between healthy human individuals. The wider study: Participating donors consisted of two women and a few men aged 18 to 49.

Original methodology: Sequence data from immunoSEQ were junction-only and lacked quality scores; consequently, filtering differed. Data came from immunoSEQ multiplex PCR; TCRdb stores just in-frame clones and leaves some out. The DNA was the basis for D and trimming; V, J and clone size are from that table. The sample includes 450,000 to 600,000 clones, 70% to 80% of them seen just once. Germline trimming cut 3 bases from V and 3 bases from J; bases unmatched to any gene: 2. Germline CDR1 is KGHSH and CDR2 is LQKENI. CDR3 length: 15 amino acids. The gene calls are TRBV18 and TRBJ2-2, with 9 bases that match TRBD1. The material sequenced was PBMCs. This TCR came from a middle-aged woman in good health. Some clones in this sample may be carry-over from other donors' samples. CDR3 loop: CASSPRTGDTGELFF. DNA of the CDR3: TGTGCCAGCTCACCTAGGACAGGGGACACCGGGGAGCTGTTTTTT.